What follows are 21 T cell receptor beta chains derived from one specimen sequenced in a study of blood T cell repertoires in COVID-19. The protocol was immunoSEQ multiplex PCR, while the TCRdb copy is restricted to in-frame clones and leaves out a portion. The sample holds around 200,000 clones, around 85% seen once. Sequenced input: peripheral blood. Receptor source: a man between 65 and 85 years old with active or convalescent COVID-19.

V usage is TRBV19 and J usage is TRBJ2-7; possibly TRBD2 for D (6 bases). Germline V gene sequence: CDR1 LNHDA, CDR2 SQIVND (reference sequence). Trimming removed 3 bases from V and 3 bases from J, with 9 bases in between. The CDR3 length is 13 residues. The CDR3 loop is CASSIGGFYEQYF. In DNA form, the CDR3 reads TGTGCCAGTAGTATCGGAGGGTTCTACGAGCAGTACTTC.

This sequence joins TRBV18 and TRBJ1-5; no clear D gene. Germline V gives CDR1 KGHSH, CDR2 LQKENI. Trimming shortened V by 3 bases and J by 5 bases, and 8 bases separated the two germline ends. The CDR3 is 13 residues long. The CDR3 nucleotides read TGTGCCAGCTCACCTAATTTAGATCAGCCCCAGCATTTT. Protein: CASSPNLDQPQHF.

The chain carries TRBV19 and TRBJ1-5, with 12 bases that match TRBD1. This CDR3 comprises 15 residues. With 9 bases clipped from V and 1 base from J, the junction kept 4 bases outside the gene matches. Germline CDR1 and CDR2: LNHDA and SQIVND (reference sequence). In DNA form, the CDR3 reads TGTGCCAGCCTGGGACAGGGGGCGAGCAATCAGCCCCAGCATTTT. Translating it yields CASLGQGASNQPQHF. The whole variable domain, filled in from reference TRBV19 and TRBJ1-5, reads DGGITQSPKYLFRKEGQNVTLSCEQNLNHDAMYWYRQDPGQGLRLIYYSQIVNDFQKGDIAEGYSVSREKKESFPLTVTSAQKNPTAFYLCASLGQGASNQPQHFGDGTRLSIL.

This clone has more than one count but fewer than ten. The chain links TRBV18 to TRBJ1-1, with a tentative D call TRBD1 (5 bases). Between the trimmed V and J ends, which lost 5 bases and 3 bases, there was a span of 16 bases. Germline V lookup: CDR1 KGHSH, CDR2 LQKENI. The CDR3 extends over 15 amino acids. CDR3 sequence (DNA): TGTGCCAGCTCATCAACGGGCAGGGAAGACACTGAAGCTTTCTTT. It specifies CASSSTGREDTEAFF.

As concerns this clone: Germline is not matched at one junction end, which may reflect a read error. This sequence joins TRBV6-5 and TRBJ1-2; 9 positions agree with TRBD1. The germline gives CDR1 MNHEY, CDR2 SVGAGI. The length of the CDR3 is 14 residues. The CDR3 loop reads CASTYGQGYYGYTF. In DNA form, the CDR3 reads TGTGCCAGCACCTATGGACAGGGGTACTACGGCTACACCTTC.

The CDR3 coding sequence is TGTGCCAGTCGGTACAGGGTCGGCACTGAAGCTTTCTTT. It translates to CASRYRVGTEAFF. The chain has TRBV19 and TRBJ1-1, with a possible D match to TRBD1 (6 bases). Trimming took 8 bases from V and 4 from J, leaving 14 bases between them. This CDR3 has 13 amino acids. CDR1 LNHDA and CDR2 SQIVND come from the germline V gene (reference sequence). Full variable domain (remainder filled in from reference TRBV19 and TRBJ1-1): DGGITQSPKYLFRKEGQNVTLSCEQNLNHDAMYWYRQDPGQGLRLIYYSQIVNDFQKGDIAEGYSVSREKKESFPLTVTSAQKNPTAFYLCASRYRVGTEAFFGQGTRLTVV.

This chain joins TRBV7-9 and TRBJ2-1; perhaps TRBD1 as D (6 bases). V dropped 3 bases and J dropped 10 bases, with 13 bases sitting between them. The CDR3 is 13 amino acids. In germline, CDR1 is SEHNR, CDR2 FQNEAQ (reference sequence). The CDR3 DNA sequence: TGTGCCAGCAGCTTGGCAGGGGACGCGGAGCAGTTCTTC. As protein: CASSLAGDAEQFF.

The rearrangement joins TRBV9 to TRBJ2-1; 8 positions agree with TRBD2. This CDR3 has 16 amino acids. Germline V gives CDR1 SGDLS, CDR2 YYNGEE. With V trimmed by 4 bases and J by 6 bases, 12 bases remained unmatched. For the CDR3, the DNA is TGTGCCAGCAGCCCATACCGGACTAGCTATGGCAATGAGCAGTTCTTC. This gives the protein CASSPYRTSYGNEQFF.

This clone has only a few counts. The chain combines TRBV9 with TRBJ2-2; possible D gene TRBD2, 6 bases. The CDR3 has 15 amino acids. With 0 bases removed from V and 1 base from J, the gap between germline ends came to 7 bases. Germline CDR1 and CDR2: SGDLS and YYNGEE. CDR3: CASSVGGGNTGELFF. CDR3 bases: TGTGCCAGCAGCGTAGGGGGAGGGAACACCGGGGAGCTGTTTTTT.

V usage is TRBV15 and J usage is TRBJ2-5; no firm D call. The CDR3 length is 15 residues. Trimming took off 0 bases at V and 3 bases at J, with 11 bases between the two ends. Germline CDR1 reads LNHNV; CDR2 reads YYDKDF (reference sequence). The CDR3 reads CATSREYTAKETQYF. The CDR3 coding sequence is TGTGCCACCAGCAGAGAGTACACAGCCAAAGAGACCCAGTACTTC.

The gene calls are TRBV18 and TRBJ1-5; D gene unclear. CDR1 is KGHSH and CDR2 is LQKENI in the germline V gene. The germline V and J ends were trimmed by 3 bases and 3 bases, with 9 bases remaining between them. This CDR3 is built from 14 residues. This CDR3 reads CASSPDILNQPQHF. For the CDR3, the DNA is TGTGCCAGCTCACCCGACATCCTCAATCAGCCCCAGCATTTT.

In regard to this clone: At one boundary the junction diverges from the germline segment, which might be a read error. The rearrangement uses TRBV6-1 and TRBJ1-4, with 8 bases lining up with TRBD1. Looked up from germline, CDR1 is MNHNS and CDR2 is SASEGT. The length of the CDR3 is 15 residues. Here the CDR3 reads CASSDQGALNEKPHF. The CDR3, as DNA: TGTGCCAGCAGTGACCAGGGGGCGCTCAATGAAAAACCCCATTTT.

The J gene is TRBJ2-3, the V gene TRBV28; D remains ambiguous. V shed 0 bases and J shed 1 base, with 14 bases lying between them. From germline, CDR1 is MDHEN and CDR2 SYDVKM. CDR3 size: 17 residues. The CDR3 loop reads CASSLWYLVPGTDTQYF. CDR3 sequence (DNA): TGTGCCAGCAGTTTATGGTACTTGGTCCCCGGCACAGATACGCAGTATTTT. The whole variable domain, remainder taken from reference TRBV28 and TRBJ2-3, is DVKVTQSSRYLVKRTGEKVFLECVQDMDHENMFWYRQDPGLGLRLIYFSYDVKMKEKGDIPEGYSVSREKKERFSLILESASTNQTSMYLCASSLWYLVPGTDTQYFGPGTRLTVL.

This clone was counted between two and nine times. The V and J genes are TRBV18 and TRBJ1-5; D ambiguous. The V and J ends lost 2 bases and 6 bases respectively, with 14 bases between them. The CDR3 extends over 15 amino acids. Germline lookup yields CDR1 KGHSH and CDR2 LQKENI. The CDR3 loop reads CASSPGEAGIQPQHF. CDR3 DNA sequence: TGTGCCAGCTCACCAGGGGAAGCGGGGATTCAGCCCCAGCATTTT.

The chain uses TRBV6-6 and TRBJ1-1; maybe TRBD1 (5 bases). The CDR3 sequence is 13 residues long. Germline loops: CDR1 MNHNY, CDR2 SVGAGI (reference sequence). The germline V and J ends were trimmed by 6 bases and 1 base, with 9 bases remaining between them. For the CDR3, the DNA is TGTGCCAGCAGCTTCACAGGGAACACTGAAGCTTTCTTT. It translates to CASSFTGNTEAFF.

This chain links TRBV9 with TRBJ2-3; D gene ambiguous. V lost 0 bases and J 2 bases, leaving 13 bases between the germline ends. From germline, CDR1 is SGDLS and CDR2 YYNGEE. This CDR3 has 16 residues. Here the CDR3 DNA reads TGTGCCAGCAGCGTAGAAGCACAGAGATCCACAGATACGCAGTATTTT. Translating it yields CASSVEAQRSTDTQYF.

The V gene is TRBV5-1, the J gene TRBJ1-4; unclear D gene. Germline V gene lookup returns CDR1 SGHRS and CDR2 YFSETQ. CDR3 size: 17 residues. Trimming cost V 3 bases and J 0 bases, with 15 bases left between them. The CDR3, as DNA: TGCGCCAGCAGCTCCGAGGCCATCGGATCAACTAATGAAAAACTGTTTTTT. Amino acid sequence: CASSSEAIGSTNEKLFF.

The V call is TRBV10-1, the J call TRBJ2-1, with D possibly being TRBD1 (6 bases). The CDR3 is 16 residues long. Germline CDR1 and CDR2: WNHNN and SYGVQD (reference sequence). Trimming shortened V by 5 bases and J by 0 bases, and 14 bases separated the two germline ends. CDR3 sequence reads: CASSPFRGSSYNEQFF. The CDR3 DNA is TGCGCCAGCAGTCCCTTCAGGGGCAGCTCCTACAATGAGCAGTTCTTC.

The chain uses TRBV7-9 and TRBJ2-7, with 9 bases fitting TRBD1. Germline CDR1 is SEHNR and CDR2 is FQNEAQ (reference sequence). This CDR3 has 13 amino acids. V gave up 7 bases and J gave up 3 bases; unmatched junction bases: 4. CDR3 in DNA: TGTGCCAGCACCTGGACAGGGGTCTACGAGCAGTACTTC. Residues: CASTWTGVYEQYF.

This clone appeared a single time. The chain recombines TRBV18 with TRBJ2-7, with D perhaps matching TRBD1 (5 bases). The CDR3 has 13 residues. The germline CDR1 and CDR2 sequences are KGHSH and LQKENI. The V gene lost 1 base and the J gene lost 5 bases, with 9 bases spanning the gap. CDR3 amino acids: CASSPQGYNEQYF. The CDR3 nucleotides are TGTGCCAGCTCACCACAGGGGTACAACGAGCAGTACTTC.

The chain combines TRBV18 with TRBJ1-1; D ambiguous. Germline V lookup: CDR1 KGHSH, CDR2 LQKENI. V shed 2 bases and J shed 6 bases, with 10 bases lying between them. The CDR3 has 13 residues. CDR3 in DNA: TGTGCCAGCTCACCAAGTACCACTTCTGAAGCTTTCTTT. Translation: CASSPSTTSEAFF.